Below are 28 T cell receptor beta chains sequenced from a single sample in a study of cytomegalovirus exposure and HLA in healthy donors. PCR employed 60 Vbeta and 13 Jbeta primers. The table came from immunoSEQ multiplex PCR; TCRdb's copy has only in-frame clones and leaves some out. This sample carries about 120,000 clones, 60% to 85% of them seen once, and the ten largest clones take about 3.5%. Material for sequencing was PBMCs. The receptors derive from a woman aged 30 to 39 in good health and CMV-seropositive.

The chain carries TRBV28 and TRBJ1-2; weak D call: TRBD1 (5 bases). The CDR3 runs to 14 residues. Germline V gives CDR1 MDHEN, CDR2 SYDVKM. Trimming removed 3 bases from V and 4 bases from J, with 12 bases in between. The DNA for the CDR3 is TGTGCCAGCAGTTTGCAGGGCCTCCCCTATGGCTACACCTTC. It is translated as CASSLQGLPYGYTF.

V gene TRBV1 combines with J gene TRBJ2-5; the DNA was not used to check the table's D call, TRBD2. TRBV1 is termed a pseudogene. The CDR3 covers 16 residues. CDR3 nucleotide sequence: TGCACCAGCAGCCAGGACCCGGGGGAGCCTCAAGAGACCCAGTACTTC. Translation: CTSSQDPGEPQETQYF.

This clone was recorded a few times. V usage is TRBV4-2 and J usage is TRBJ1-1; D is possibly TRBD1 (5 bases). V lost 4 bases and J 1 base, leaving 7 bases between the germline ends. Looked up from germline, CDR1 is LGHNA and CDR2 is YNFKEQ. The length of the CDR3 is 13 residues. This CDR3 is CASSPRENTEAFF. CDR3 nucleotide sequence: TGTGCCAGCAGCCCCAGGGAGAACACTGAAGCTTTCTTT.

V and J are TRBV2 and TRBJ1-1; TRBD1 matches at 8 bases. Germline values: CDR1 SNHLY, CDR2 FYNNEI. This CDR3 has 14 amino acids. The trim removed 8 bases at V and 4 bases at J, leaving 9 bases unmatched. The chain's CDR3 is CASLRGTGATEAFF. CDR3 DNA sequence: TGTGCCAGCCTACGCGGGACAGGCGCCACTGAAGCTTTCTTT.

This clone appeared a few times. V gene TRBV4-1 combines with J gene TRBJ2-1, with 9 bases that match TRBD2. V was clipped by 3 bases and J by 4 bases; unmatched bases: 16. The germline V gene has CDR1 MGHRA and CDR2 YSYEKL. The CDR3 runs to 19 residues. The DNA of the CDR3 is TGCGCCAGCAGCCAGGATCCGGTTACTAGCGGGCAACTATACAATGAGCAGTTCTTC. Translated: CASSQDPVTSGQLYNEQFF.

This rearrangement joins TRBV11-2 to TRBJ2-3, with 11 bases that match TRBD2. Germline V gives CDR1 SGHAT, CDR2 FQNNGV. The V gene end was trimmed by 4 bases and the J gene end by 2 bases; junction bases not matched to a gene: 11. This CDR3 has 18 residues. This chain's CDR3 is CASSSFSGGEAFTDTQYF. The DNA of the CDR3 is TGTGCCAGCAGCTCTTTTAGCGGGGGGGAGGCCTTCACAGATACGCAGTATTTT.

This clone turned up a few times. This sequence joins TRBV4-3 and TRBJ1-2, with unresolved D. This CDR3 is built from 14 residues. Trimming took 0 bases from V and 7 from J, leaving 12 bases between them. Per germline, CDR1 LGHNA and CDR2 YSLEER. The CDR3 region is CASSQDRLVGGYTF. CDR3 DNA: TGCGCCAGCAGCCAAGATCGTCTAGTCGGTGGCTACACCTTC.

The V gene is TRBV11-2, the J gene TRBJ2-1; 7 bases agree with TRBD2. In germline, CDR1 is SGHAT, CDR2 FQNNGV. The ends lost 2 bases at V and 8 bases at J; junction bases unmatched: 12. The CDR3 covers 16 residues. CDR3 bases: TGTGCCAGCAGCTTACCATACCCGACTAGCCTCTATGAGCAGTTCTTC. It is translated as CASSLPYPTSLYEQFF.

The rearrangement joins TRBV9 to TRBJ1-2; 8 bases are a match to TRBD1. Germline V gives CDR1 SGDLS, CDR2 YYNGEE. This CDR3 comprises 13 residues. Trimming took 4 bases from V and 6 from J; bases not matched to a gene: 5. In DNA form, the CDR3 reads TGTGCCAGCAGCAGCCGGGACAGGCATGGCTACACCTTC. Residues: CASSSRDRHGYTF.

The rearrangement uses TRBV5-1 and TRBJ2-5; 8 bases line up with TRBD2. This CDR3 has 15 residues. V shed 4 bases and J 5 bases; nucleotides not matched to a gene: 10. Germline V gene lookup returns CDR1 SGHRS and CDR2 YFSETQ. The CDR3 region has the DNA TGCGCCAGCAGCCCTGGCGGGGGGCGATCGGAGACCCAGTACTTC. Translation gives CASSPGGGRSETQYF.

The V call is TRBV20-1, the J call TRBJ1-2; 7 nucleotides match TRBD1. Trimming cost V 8 bases and J 7 bases; bases outside gene matches: 7. From germline, CDR1 is DFQATT and CDR2 SNEGSKA (reference sequence). The CDR3 is 11 residues long. The CDR3 loop is CSLGQAGGYTF. CDR3 coding DNA: TGCAGTTTAGGACAGGCTGGTGGCTACACCTTC.

In this sample, this clone turned up once. The V and J genes are TRBV20-1 and TRBJ1-1; no firm D call. CDR1 is DFQATT and CDR2 is SNEGSKA in the germline V gene (reference sequence). This CDR3 comprises 11 residues. The CDR3 protein is CSLRGDTEAFF. In DNA, the CDR3 is TGCAGCCTACGGGGAGATACTGAAGCTTTCTTT.

This rearrangement joins TRBV5-1 to TRBJ2-7; the D is unclear. Germline CDR1 reads SGHRS; CDR2 reads YFSETQ. The CDR3 runs 13 residues. The V end lost 4 bases, the J end lost 4 bases, and 12 bases lay between the germline ends. Here the CDR3 reads CASSPSNSYEQYF. The CDR3 DNA reads TGCGCCAGCAGCCCCTCAAACAGTTACGAGCAGTACTTC. Together with reference TRBV5-1 and TRBJ2-7, the CDR3 gives the full variable domain: KAGVTQTPRYLIKTRGQQVTLSCSPISGHRSVSWYQQTPGQGLQFLFEYFSETQRNKGNFPGRFSGRQFSNSRSEMNVSTLELGDSALYLCASSPSNSYEQYFGPGTRLTVT.

This clone was observed a few times. J is TRBJ2-7 and V is TRBV6-5; D is possibly TRBD2 (7 bases). Trimming removed 5 bases from V and 4 bases from J, with 12 bases in between. Germline V gives CDR1 MNHEY, CDR2 SVGAGI. The CDR3 has 13 residues. In DNA, the CDR3 is TGTGCCAGCAGTCGGGGGGCGGAGTACGAGCAGTACTTC. Protein sequence: CASSRGAEYEQYF.

CDR3 protein: CATSKSPSGGETQYF. Written as DNA, the CDR3 is TGTGCCACCAGTAAAAGCCCCAGCGGGGGAGAGACCCAGTACTTC. V and J are TRBV15 and TRBJ2-5; 8 bases agree with TRBD2. The CDR3 sequence is 15 residues long. The germline V gene has CDR1 LNHNV and CDR2 YYDKDF (reference sequence). Germline trimming cut 6 bases from V and 4 bases from J; bases unmatched to any gene: 10.

This clone showed up just a few times. This rearrangement joins TRBV7-9 to TRBJ2-3, with TRBD1 matching 10 bases. The CDR3 consists of 17 residues. J gave up 6 bases and V 5 bases, and 14 bases lay outside the gene matches. The germline CDR1 and CDR2 sequences are SEHNR and FQNEAQ (reference sequence). As DNA, the CDR3 is TGTGCCAGCAGCAGATCTAGGGAGACAGGGGGCTGGGATACGCAGTATTTT. As protein: CASSRSRETGGWDTQYF.

V and J are TRBV9 and TRBJ2-1; 9 nucleotides line up with TRBD2. The CDR3 has 15 residues. The trim removed 0 bases at V and 7 bases at J, leaving 5 bases unmatched. CDR1 SGDLS and CDR2 YYNGEE come from the germline V gene. CDR3 residues: CASSVEAGGPNEQFF. The CDR3, as DNA: TGTGCCAGCAGCGTAGAGGCGGGGGGGCCGAATGAGCAGTTCTTC.

This chain uses TRBV28 with TRBJ1-1; 11 nucleotides match TRBD1. V was clipped by 10 bases and J by 4 bases; unmatched bases: 8. The CDR3 is 14 residues long. The germline CDR1 and CDR2 sequences are MDHEN and SYDVKM. In nucleotides, the CDR3 is TGTGCCACCCAGCGGGGACAGGGGGGCACTGAAGCTTTCTTT. It is translated as CATQRGQGGTEAFF.

This chain links TRBV5-4 with TRBJ2-4; no reliable D call. Trimming left V 3 bases short and J 4 bases short, with 17 bases between. This CDR3 has 16 residues. Germline assignment: CDR1 SGHNT and CDR2 YYREEE (reference sequence). DNA of the CDR3: TGTGCCAGCAGCTCTTTAATGGAGAAGGCGAAAAACATTCAGTACTTC. Amino acid sequence: CASSSLMEKAKNIQYF.

V gene TRBV7-2 combines with J gene TRBJ1-6, with 7 bases identical to TRBD1. CDR1 is SGHTA and CDR2 is FQGNSA in the germline V gene. With V trimmed by 5 bases and J by 10 bases, 11 bases remained unmatched. The CDR3 totals 15 residues. CDR3 loop: CASSPPGQKSSPLHF. In DNA, the CDR3 is TGTGCCAGCAGCCCCCCGGGACAGAAGTCCTCACCCCTCCACTTT.

The chain is built from TRBV4-2 and TRBJ2-2; unclear D gene. Trimming took off 6 bases at V and 6 bases at J, with 20 bases between the two ends. This CDR3 is 16 amino acids long. Looked up from germline, CDR1 is LGHNA and CDR2 is YNFKEQ. CDR3 residues: CASRNPFATRAGELFF. The CDR3 coding sequence is TGTGCCAGCAGGAACCCCTTCGCGACCCGGGCCGGGGAGCTGTTTTTT.

The CDR3 coding sequence is TGTGCCAGCGGCTGGACAGGGTTCTCCTACGAGCAGTACTTC. Its translation: CASGWTGFSYEQYF. This sequence joins TRBV5-5 and TRBJ2-5; TRBD1 matches 8 bases. The end of the DNA fits TRBJ2-7 better, so the J call may be wrong. CDR3 length: 14 amino acids. Per the germline V gene, CDR1 is SGHKS and CDR2 is YYEKEE (reference sequence).

This clone came up once. The rearrangement joins TRBV19 to TRBJ1-4; TRBD1 aligns across 10 bases. The germline CDR1 and CDR2 sequences are LNHDA and SQIVND (reference sequence). J lost 1 base, V lost 3 bases, and 2 bases had no gene match. The CDR3 is 16 amino acids. In nucleotides, the CDR3 is TGTGCCAGTAGTATCGGGACAGGGGAAACTAATGAAAAACTGTTTTTT. Translation: CASSIGTGETNEKLFF.

The chain links TRBV19 to TRBJ1-1, with D perhaps TRBD1 (6 bases). The CDR3 loop spans 13 amino acids. Trimming left V 10 bases short and J 0 bases short, with 12 bases between. CDR1 and CDR2 (germline): LNHDA, SQIVND (reference sequence). This chain's CDR3 is CATSDRMNTEAFF. In nucleotides, the CDR3 is TGTGCCACCTCGGACAGAATGAACACTGAAGCTTTCTTT.

This clone is a singleton in its sample. The J gene is TRBJ2-2, the V gene TRBV6-1, with D perhaps matching TRBD1 (5 bases). Looked up from germline, CDR1 is MNHNS and CDR2 is SASEGT. V was cut by 6 bases and J by 4 bases, with 9 bases left in between. The CDR3 totals 13 residues. In DNA form, the CDR3 reads TGTGCCAGCAGCAGGGCCTCCACCGGGGAGCTGTTTTTT. It translates to CASSRASTGELFF.

This rearrangement joins TRBV5-5 to TRBJ2-7, with unresolved D. Looked up from germline, CDR1 is SGHKS and CDR2 is YYEKEE (reference sequence). Trimming stripped 5 bases from V and 1 base from J, with 13 bases between. CDR3 length: 14 amino acids. CDR3 sequence: CASSNAARSYEQYF. CDR3 nucleotides: TGTGCCAGCAGTAACGCGGCCCGATCCTACGAGCAGTACTTC.

V and J are TRBV4-3 and TRBJ2-2; 14 bases fit TRBD2. Unmatched junction bases numbered 8, after V lost 4 bases and J lost 4 bases. CDR1 is LGHNA, CDR2 YSLEER, per germline. The CDR3 loop spans 18 amino acids. The CDR3 protein is CASSRRLAGGLGTGELFF. CDR3 bases: TGCGCCAGCAGCCGAAGACTAGCGGGGGGGCTCGGCACCGGGGAGCTGTTTTTT.

The J gene is TRBJ2-1, the V gene TRBV5-1; maybe TRBD2 (6 bases). Germline V gene data show CDR1 as SGHRS and CDR2 as YFSETQ. Between the trimmed V and J ends, which lost 2 bases and 0 bases, there was a span of 12 bases. CDR3 length: 16 amino acids. The CDR3: CASSFLAESSYNEQFF. The CDR3 DNA sequence: TGCGCCAGCAGCTTCTTAGCGGAAAGCTCCTACAATGAGCAGTTCTTC.